This T cell receptor beta chain was profiled in a study of glioma-infiltrating T cells. Study-level background: Presurgical dexamethasone in glioma patients lasted six or fewer days. General study points: Tissue-blood divergence was below expectation in non-neoplastic patients, above in gliomas. CDR3 overlap between tissue and blood was very small.

Concerning this clonotype: Antigen specificity is unknown. A read error may account for a junction end that differs from germline.

Amplification of TCR alpha and beta CDR3 regions from RNA used iRepertoire nested multiplex PCR. One-step reverse transcription and amplification started from about 100-400 ng of tissue mRNA or PBMC total RNA. TCRdb processed the multiplex PCR reads anew with MiXCR; each CDR3 protein has one entry. Among a few hundred thousand distinct CDR3 sequences listed, 41% were seen once. This CDR3 comprises 13 residues. CDR1 and CDR2 (germline): LNHDA, SQIVND (reference sequence). The sequence was obtained from a human donor with low-grade glioma or glioblastoma, undergoing nonglioma brain surgery, or in good health (not recorded which). Input material: glioma tissue, nonneoplastic brain tissue, or PBMCs (not recorded which). The V and J genes are TRBV19 and TRBJ2-1; D possibly corresponds to TRBD2 (5 bases). The chain's CDR3 is CAISIDGEYEQFF. DNA of the CDR3: TGTGCCATTAGTATAGATGGGGAGTATGAGCAGTTCTTC.